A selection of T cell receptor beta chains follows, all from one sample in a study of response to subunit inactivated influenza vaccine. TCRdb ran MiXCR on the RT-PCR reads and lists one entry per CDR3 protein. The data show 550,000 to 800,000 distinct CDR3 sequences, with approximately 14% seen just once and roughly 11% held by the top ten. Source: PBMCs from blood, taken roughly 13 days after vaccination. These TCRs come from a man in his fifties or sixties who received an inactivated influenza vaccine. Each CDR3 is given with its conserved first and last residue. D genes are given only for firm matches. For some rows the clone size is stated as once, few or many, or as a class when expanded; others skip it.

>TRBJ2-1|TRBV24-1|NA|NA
TGTGCCACCAGTGGGTCAGGGTGGGATGAGCAGTTCTTC
CATSGSGWDEQFF
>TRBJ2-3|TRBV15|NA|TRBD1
TGTGCCACCAGCAGAGATCAGGGACAGGGGACGTATTTT
CATSRDQGQGTYF
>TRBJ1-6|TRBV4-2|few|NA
TGTGCCAGCAGCCCGGACGGCAATTCACCCCTCCACTTT
CASSPDGNSPLHF
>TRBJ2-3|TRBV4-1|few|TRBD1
TGCGCCAGCAGCCAGGACAGGGCAGGAGATACGCAGTATTTT
CASSQDRAGDTQYF
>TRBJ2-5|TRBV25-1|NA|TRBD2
TGTGCCAGCAGTGAGGGGGGGATGGAGACCCAGTACTTC
CASSEGGMETQYF
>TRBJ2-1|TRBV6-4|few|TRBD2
TGTGCCAGCAGTGAAAGTAGCGGGAGGAATGAGCAGTTCTTC
CASSESSGRNEQFF
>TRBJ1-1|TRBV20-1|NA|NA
TGCAGTGCTAGAGAGTATCAGGCACGGAGGAACACTGAAGCTTTCTTT
CSAREYQARRNTEAFF
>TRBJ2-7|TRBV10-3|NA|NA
TGTGCCATCAGTCGAGACAGGTCCGAGCAGTACTTC
CAISRDRSEQYF
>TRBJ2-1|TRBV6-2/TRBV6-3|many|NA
TGTGCCAGCAGTTACCAGGGACCCACTTACAATGAGCAGTTCTTC
CASSYQGPTYNEQFF
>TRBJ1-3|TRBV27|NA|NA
TGTGCCAGCACCCGGGGGACATACTCTGGAAACACCATATATTTT
CASTRGTYSGNTIYF
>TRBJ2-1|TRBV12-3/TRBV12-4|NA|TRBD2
TGTGCCAGCAGAAAAACGGGACTAGAGAATGAGCAGTTCTTC
CASRKTGLENEQFF
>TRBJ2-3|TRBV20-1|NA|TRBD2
TGCAGTGCTGTCTACCGAGGAGACTTGCGGGGGATAGCAGATACGCAGTATTTT
CSAVYRGDLRGIADTQYF
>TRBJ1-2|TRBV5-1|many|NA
TGCGCCAGCAGCTCCTCTCAGCCCTCGAGCGGCTACACCTTC
CASSSSQPSSGYTF
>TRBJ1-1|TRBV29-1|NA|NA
TGCAGCGTAGAGGGGGGGAGGGCTGAAGCTTTCTTT
CSVEGGRAEAFF
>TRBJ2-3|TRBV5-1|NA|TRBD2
TGCGCCAGCAGCCTAGCGGATCTAGCGGGAGGGCCGGGAGATACGCAGTATTTT
CASSLADLAGGPGDTQYF
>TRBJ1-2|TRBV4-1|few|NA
TGCGCCAGCAGCCGTATAGGGACGGACTATGGCTACACCTTC
CASSRIGTDYGYTF
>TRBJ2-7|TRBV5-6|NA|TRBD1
TGTGCCAGCAGCCCCGGCCGGACAGGCCTTAACTACGAGCAGTACTTC
CASSPGRTGLNYEQYF
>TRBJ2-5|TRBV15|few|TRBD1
TGTGCCACCAGCAGAGAGGGGGACAGGGCCCAAGAGACCCAGTACTTC
CATSREGDRAQETQYF
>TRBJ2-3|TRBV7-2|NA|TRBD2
TGTGCCAGCAGCTTAGCTGGTCTAGCGGGAGGGTTCTCAGATACGCAGTATTTT
CASSLAGLAGGFSDTQYF
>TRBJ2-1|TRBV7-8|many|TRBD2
TGTGCCAGCAGCTTAGCGAGGGCTAGCCGGGAGGTCTACAATGAGCAGTTCTTC
CASSLARASREVYNEQFF
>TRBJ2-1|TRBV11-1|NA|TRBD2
TGTGCCAGCAGCTTAGACGCCCTAGCGGGGGCCTCCTACAATGAGCAGTTCTTC
CASSLDALAGASYNEQFF
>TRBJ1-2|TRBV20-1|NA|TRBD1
TGCAGTGCTAGGTTGGACAGGGGGAGGGATGGCTACACCTTC
CSARLDRGRDGYTF
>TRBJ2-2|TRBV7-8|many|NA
TGTGCCAGCAGCCCCGTGTTGGCCGGGGAGCTGTTTTTT
CASSPVLAGELFF
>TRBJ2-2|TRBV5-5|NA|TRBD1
TGTGCCAGCAGCCAGATGGACAGGGGGCCCACCGGGGAGCCGTTTTTT
CASSQMDRGPTGEPFF
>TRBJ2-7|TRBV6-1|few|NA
TGTGCCAGCATCAGGGACGGACACTACGAGCAGTACTTC
CASIRDGHYEQYF
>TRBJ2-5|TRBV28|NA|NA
TGTGCCAGCAGTTACTGGGGAGGAGAGACCCAGTACTTC
CASSYWGGETQYF
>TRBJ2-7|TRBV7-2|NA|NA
TGTGCCAGCAGCTTATACTTGGGGGACGAGCAGTACTTC
CASSLYLGDEQYF
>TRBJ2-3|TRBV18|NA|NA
TGTGCCAGCTCACCCGGAGGACCAGACTTCGGTACGCAGTATTTT
CASSPGGPDFGTQYF
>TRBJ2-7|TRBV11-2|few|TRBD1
TGTGCCAGCAGCTTCCCTCACAGGGGATCGATCCACGAGCAGTACTTC
CASSFPHRGSIHEQYF
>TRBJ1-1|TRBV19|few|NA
TGTGCCAGTAGTATATTTGGGGGGCGGAACACTGAAGCTTTCTTT
CASSIFGGRNTEAFF
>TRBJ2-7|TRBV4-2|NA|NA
TGTGCCAGCAGCCAAGAAGGTTGGAAGTCCTACGAGCAGTACTTC
CASSQEGWKSYEQYF
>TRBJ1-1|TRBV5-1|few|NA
TGCGCCAGCAGCTTGGACAGTTATCTCTTGCCCACTGAAGCTTTCTTT
CASSLDSYLLPTEAFF
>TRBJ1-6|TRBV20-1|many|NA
TGCAGTGCCCGGTCCTCCTATAATTCACCCCTCCACTTT
CSARSSYNSPLHF
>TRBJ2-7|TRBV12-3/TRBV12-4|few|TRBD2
TGTGCCAGCAGCGGACCCGGGAGGGCCTCATCCTACGAGCAGTACTTC
CASSGPGRASSYEQYF
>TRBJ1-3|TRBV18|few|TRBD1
TGTGCCAGCTCACCAGGGGGACAGCGCTCTGGAAACACCATATATTTT
CASSPGGQRSGNTIYF
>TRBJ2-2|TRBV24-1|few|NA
TGTGCCACCAGTGATTTACCCGGGACCGGGAACACCGGGGAGCTGTTTTTT
CATSDLPGTGNTGELFF
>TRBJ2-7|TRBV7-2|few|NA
TGTGCCAGCAGCTTAGGCGTTACAGGGCCCAACGAGCAGTACTTC
CASSLGVTGPNEQYF
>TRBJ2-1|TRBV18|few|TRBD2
TGTGCCAGCTCACCACCGGGTCAACTAGCGGGGACGTATGAGCAGTTCTTC
CASSPPGQLAGTYEQFF
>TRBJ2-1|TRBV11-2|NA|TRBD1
TGTGCCAGCAGCCCGACAGGGATTGAGCAGTTCTTC
CASSPTGIEQFF
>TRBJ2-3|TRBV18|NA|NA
TGTGCCAGCTCACCAGGGAAGCGATCCGATACGCAGTATTTT
CASSPGKRSDTQYF
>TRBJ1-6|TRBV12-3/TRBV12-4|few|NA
TGTGCCACCCGGGGGGGAGCGTCCGGTAATTCACCCCTCCACTTT
CATRGGASGNSPLHF